This entry lists 18 T cell receptor beta chains sequenced from one sample in a study of blood T cell repertoires in COVID-19. Clones were sequenced by immunoSEQ multiplex PCR, and TCRdb holds only the in-frame ones, with some missing. This table has about 55,000 clones, less than 95% appearing once. The source material was peripheral blood. The receptors stem from a man between 35 and 55 years old with acute or convalescent COVID-19.

Only a few counts were recorded for this clone. The chain recombines TRBV2 with TRBJ2-2; 7 bases are shared with TRBD1. CDR3 size: 14 residues. Germline V CDR1 and CDR2: SNHLY, FYNNEI. V shed 5 bases, J shed 4 bases, and the junction held 4 bases outside the gene matches. Written as DNA, the CDR3 is TGTGCCAGCAGTACAGGGGCGGTCACCGGGGAGCTGTTTTTT. Residues: CASSTGAVTGELFF.

The J gene is TRBJ1-1, the V gene TRBV18, with 7 bases fitting TRBD1. The J segment lost 3 bases and the V segment lost 4 bases, leaving 2 bases of the junction unmatched. The germline CDR1 and CDR2 sequences are KGHSH and LQKENI. The CDR3 extends over 13 amino acids. The CDR3 sequence: CASSQGADTEAFF. Written as DNA, the CDR3 is TGTGCCAGCTCACAGGGGGCCGACACTGAAGCTTTCTTT.

This chain connects TRBV7-9 to TRBJ2-7, with TRBD1 identical over 9 bases. Germline loops: CDR1 SEHNR, CDR2 FQNEAQ (reference sequence). This CDR3 contains 14 residues. V dropped 5 bases and J dropped 6; count of bases not matched to a gene: 8. DNA for the CDR3: TGTGCCAGCAGCCCCAGCGGGACAGGGTTCGAGCAGTACTTC. Translation gives CASSPSGTGFEQYF. Combining the CDR3 with reference TRBV7-9 and TRBJ2-7 gives the whole variable domain DTGVSQNPRHKITKRGQNVTFRCDPISEHNRLYWYRQTLGQGPEFLTYFQNEAQLEKSRLLSDRFSAERPKGSFSTLEIQRTEQGDSAMYLCASSPSGTGFEQYFGPGTRLTVT.

This rearrangement joins TRBV24-1 to TRBJ2-1; D possibly corresponds to TRBD2 (6 bases). Germline CDR1 and CDR2: KGHDR and SFDVKD. This CDR3 has 13 residues. The ends were cut back, 7 bases at V and 10 bases at J, with 16 bases in the middle. The CDR3 here is CATRGSGLIEQFF. In DNA, the CDR3 is TGTGCCACCAGGGGGTCGGGACTCATAGAGCAGTTCTTC.

The chain employs TRBV10-2 and TRBJ2-7; 7 bases map to TRBD2. Unmatched junction bases numbered 0, after V lost 8 bases and J lost 2 bases. The CDR3 spans 11 residues. Germline CDR1 is WSHSY and CDR2 is SAAADI. Written as DNA, the CDR3 is TGCGCCAGCGGGAGGGCCTACGAGCAGTACTTC. It is translated as CASGRAYEQYF.

The rearrangement uses TRBV19 and TRBJ1-5, with D unclear. The length of the CDR3 is 13 residues. The ends were cut back, 4 bases at V and 5 bases at J, with 9 bases in the middle. Germline-derived CDR1 and CDR2 are LNHDA and SQIVND (reference sequence). The CDR3 coding sequence is TGTGCCAGTAGTAAACAGTTCGATCAGCCCCAGCATTTT. Translated: CASSKQFDQPQHF.

The J gene is TRBJ1-2, the V gene TRBV6-6; a weak D match, TRBD1 (6 bases). Germline V lookup: CDR1 MNHNY, CDR2 SVGAGI (reference sequence). This CDR3 region has 16 residues. With 5 bases removed from V and 7 bases from J, the gap between germline ends came to 23 bases. This CDR3 is CASSPWTAVSQSGYTF. Written as DNA, the CDR3 is TGTGCCAGCAGTCCCTGGACAGCCGTCTCTCAAAGTGGCTACACCTTC.

This chain connects TRBV2 to TRBJ2-1; 14 bases agree with TRBD2. The CDR3 has 15 amino acids. With V trimmed by 6 bases and J by 6 bases, 4 bases remained unmatched. The germline V gene encodes CDR1 SNHLY and CDR2 FYNNEI. The CDR3: CASRRLAGGGNEQFF. CDR3 DNA sequence: TGTGCCAGCAGAAGACTAGCGGGAGGGGGCAATGAGCAGTTCTTC. The variable domain in full, completed from reference TRBV2 and TRBJ2-1, reads EPEVTQTPSHQVTQMGQEVILRCVPISNHLYFYWYRQILGQKVEFLVSFYNNEISEKSEIFDDQFSVERPDGSNFTLKIRSTKLEDSAMYFCASRRLAGGGNEQFFGPGTRLTVL.

The CDR3 coding sequence is TGTGCCAGCAGTTACTCACAGGGGCGGGCCGAGCAGTACTTC. It specifies CASSYSQGRAEQYF. This chain uses TRBV6-5 with TRBJ2-7, with TRBD1 matching 7 bases. V was clipped by 0 bases and J by 6 bases; unmatched bases: 5. This CDR3 region has 14 residues. The V gene's germline CDR1 is MNHEY and CDR2 SVGAGI.

V gene TRBV27 combines with J gene TRBJ2-7, with a weak D call TRBD1 (6 bases). The CDR3 is 14 amino acids. V gave up 5 bases and J gave up 9 bases, with 20 bases separating them. Per the germline V gene, CDR1 is MNHEY and CDR2 is SMNVEV (reference sequence). The CDR3 DNA follows: TGTGCCAGCAGTAGCAGGGGCCTGCGGATTTTGCAGTACTTC. It encodes CASSSRGLRILQYF.

This clone showed up just once. The chain links TRBV11-3 to TRBJ2-1; 9 bases are a match to TRBD2. Germline V CDR1 and CDR2: SGHNT, YENEEA. The CDR3 consists of 14 residues. V gave up 7 bases and J gave up 9 bases; unmatched junction bases: 10. This chain's CDR3 is CASTAGGRTGEQFF. The CDR3 DNA reads TGTGCCAGCACTGCGGGAGGGAGAACGGGTGAGCAGTTCTTC. Full variable domain (missing parts from reference TRBV11-3 and TRBJ2-1): EAGVVQSPRYKIIEKKQPVAFWCNPISGHNTLYWYLQNLGQGPELLIRYENEEAVDDSQLPKDRFSAERLKGVDSTLKIQPAELGDSAVYLCASTAGGRTGEQFFGPGTRLTVL.

The chain joins TRBV3-1 (or the pseudogene TRBV3-2) to TRBJ1-3, with TRBD1 matching 12 bases. The CDR3 contains 18 residues. Germline V gives CDR1 LGHDT, CDR2 YNNKEL (reference sequence). Losses at the gene ends were 4 bases for V and 5 bases for J; bases not matched to a gene: 12. The CDR3 is CASSPHRDRGRLRNTIYF. Here the CDR3 DNA reads TGTGCCAGCAGCCCACACCGGGACAGGGGGCGGTTGCGAAACACCATATATTTT.

The J gene is TRBJ1-1, the V gene TRBV5-8; TRBD1 aligns across 7 bases. This CDR3 contains 17 residues. From germline, CDR1 is SGHTS and CDR2 YDEGEE. The ends lost 1 base at V and 1 base at J; junction bases unmatched: 10. The CDR3 region is CASSLSRAGGRNTEAFF. CDR3 bases: TGTGCCAGCAGCTTGTCGAGGGCAGGGGGACGGAACACTGAAGCTTTCTTT.

The chain uses TRBV2 and TRBJ2-5; 8 nucleotides agree with TRBD2. After removal of 4 bases from V and 1 base from J, the junction contained 2 bases not matched to a gene. CDR1 is SNHLY, CDR2 FYNNEI, per germline. The CDR3 consists of 14 residues. The chain's CDR3 is CASSGLASQETQYF. As DNA, the CDR3 is TGTGCCAGCAGTGGACTAGCGAGCCAAGAGACCCAGTACTTC. The whole variable domain, remainder taken from reference TRBV2 and TRBJ2-5, is EPEVTQTPSHQVTQMGQEVILRCVPISNHLYFYWYRQILGQKVEFLVSFYNNEISEKSEIFDDQFSVERPDGSNFTLKIRSTKLEDSAMYFCASSGLASQETQYFGPGTRLLVL.

This sequence joins TRBV29-1 and TRBJ2-5, with a tentative D call TRBD1 (5 bases). V dropped 3 bases and J dropped 0 bases, with 11 bases sitting between them. Germline CDR1 and CDR2: SQVTM and ANQGSEA. This CDR3 has 14 residues. The CDR3 region is CSVDSGFDQETQYF. The CDR3 DNA sequence: TGCAGCGTTGATTCAGGGTTTGACCAAGAGACCCAGTACTTC.

V usage is TRBV6-5 and J usage is TRBJ2-1; 12 bases are shared with TRBD2. There are 16 residues in the CDR3. V shed 0 bases, J shed 9 bases, and the junction held 6 bases outside the gene matches. CDR1 is MNHEY, CDR2 SVGAGI, per germline. CDR3 region: CASSYSTSGSSGEQFF. The CDR3 nucleotides read TGTGCCAGCAGTTACTCGACTAGCGGGAGTTCTGGTGAGCAGTTCTTC.

This clone was counted once. The chain combines TRBV27 with TRBJ2-7, with TRBD1 as a possible D gene (5 bases). Germline loops: CDR1 MNHEY, CDR2 SMNVEV (reference sequence). The CDR3 consists of 13 residues. V was shortened by 0 bases and J by 4 bases, with 7 bases between the two germline ends. In DNA, the CDR3 is TGTGCCAGCAGTTTATCTGACAGTTACGAGCAGTACTTC. Its translation is CASSLSDSYEQYF.

The chain has TRBV7-8 and TRBJ2-1; maybe TRBD1 (7 bases). Germline CDR1 and CDR2: SGHVS and FQNEAQ. CDR3 length: 15 residues. The ends were cut back, 5 bases at V and 10 bases at J, with 21 bases in the middle. The CDR3 coding sequence is TGTGCCAGCAGCATGACAGGGTGGCGGGATAACGAGCAGTTCTTC. It is translated as CASSMTGWRDNEQFF.